This TCR beta chain originates from a study of siplizumab effects on memory and regulatory T cells. V gave up 11 bases and J gave up 15 bases, with 11 bases separating them. Germline V gene data show CDR1 as SNHLY and CDR2 as FYNNEI. The CDR3 extends over 8 amino acids. Sequenced by immunoSEQ multiplex PCR; TCRdb stores in-frame clones only, minus some. The repertoire holds around 100,000 clones, with 90% to 95% as singletons. Sequenced material: non-Treg CD4+ T cells sorted from blood. The clonotype comes from a human donor in good health. The chain uses TRBV2 and TRBJ2-1; D unresolved. The CDR3 reads CAGSQRFF. In nucleotides, the CDR3 is TGTGCCGGGTCCCAACGGTTCTTC.